The sequence of this TCR beta chain was determined in a study of response to subunit inactivated influenza vaccine (dated by TCRdb to 2016 to 2018). For context, the study as a whole: Deep quantitative profiling of the T cell receptor repertoire was used in the study to follow responses to a trivalent subunit inactivated influenza vaccine. Study-wide findings and limitations: According to the authors, only a limited number of new T cells may be recruited by each seasonal influenza vaccination.

Library prep was done by RT-PCR. Sequencing was carried out with an Illumina HiSeq 2500. Clones were called with MiXCR by TCRdb after fastp trimmed the public reads at Q25, and only in-frame beta chains were retained. Each record represents a unique CDR3 protein, reported with the most common genes and DNA among its rows. Recorded for this sample are more than 600,000 distinct CDR3 sequences; 18% of them occurred a single time. Under 13% of the sample comes from the top ten. Concerning this clonotype: Its antigen specificity is not known. No per-base quality is available; no much larger clone lies one base away.

The sequencing used PBMCs from blood, collected 5 to 6 days after vaccination. The source is a man aged 50 or older who received an inactivated influenza vaccine. Donor details come from another sample of the same person, matched by shared clones.

In nucleotides, the sequence is TGTGCCAGCAGAGCTCGACAGGGATGGGATGAGCAGTTCTTC. Its protein reads: CASRARQGWDEQFF. The chain is assembled from TRBV7-8 and TRBJ2-1; TRBD1 fits 7 bases in the junction. Per the germline V gene, SGHVS is the CDR1 and FQNEAQ is the CDR2. V is cut back by 6 bases and J by 8 bases, with 10 bases in the junction unmatched. The cysteine opens and the phenylalanine closes a CDR3 of 14 amino acids. Only the CDR3 portion is preserved as DNA: 42 bases, with reading frame beginning at the first base.